The source of this T cell receptor beta chain is a study of cytomegalovirus exposure and HLA in healthy donors. Study-level points and caveats: DRB1 had the most TCR associations and HLA-C the fewest, a later analysis found, with rates varying by HLA locus. Some V segments, including TRBV6-2 and TRBV6-3, were excluded as indistinguishable. Versus the approximately 720-donor mean, an Asian-associated ancestry cluster reportedly showed fewer N-insertions in a later analysis.

Turning to this clone: Its antigen is still unknown.

The PCR ran on 60 Vbeta and 13 Jbeta primers. Measured with immunoSEQ multiplex PCR; TCRdb has only the in-frame clones, and not every one. The sample records 86,000 or so clones, around 75% being singletons. Trimming took 5 bases from V and 10 from J; bases not matched to a gene: 7. The CDR3 contains 14 residues. The germline CDR1 and CDR2 sequences are SGDLS and YYNGEE. The gene calls are TRBV9 and TRBJ1-4, with TRBD1 matching over 11 bases. The sequencing sample was made of PBMCs. The receptor was derived from a woman aged 40 to 50 in good health and CMV-seropositive. Here the CDR3 reads CASSGTGGSGKLFF. DNA for the CDR3: TGTGCCAGCAGTGGGACAGGGGGAAGCGGAAAACTGTTTTTT.